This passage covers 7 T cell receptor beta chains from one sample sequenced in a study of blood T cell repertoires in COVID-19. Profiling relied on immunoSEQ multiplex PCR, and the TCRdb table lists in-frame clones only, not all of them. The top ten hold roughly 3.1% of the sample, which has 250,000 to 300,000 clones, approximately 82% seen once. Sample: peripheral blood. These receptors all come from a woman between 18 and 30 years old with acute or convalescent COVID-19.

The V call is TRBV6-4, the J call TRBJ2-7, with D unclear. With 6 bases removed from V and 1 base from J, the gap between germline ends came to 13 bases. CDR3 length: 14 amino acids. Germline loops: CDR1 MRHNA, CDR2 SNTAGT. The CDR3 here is CASSPAKLSYEQYF. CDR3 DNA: TGTGCCAGCAGCCCTGCAAAACTTTCCTACGAGCAGTACTTC.

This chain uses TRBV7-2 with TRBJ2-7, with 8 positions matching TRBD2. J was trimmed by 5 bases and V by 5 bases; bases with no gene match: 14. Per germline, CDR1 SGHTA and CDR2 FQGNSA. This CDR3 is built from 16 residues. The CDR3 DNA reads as TGTGCCAGCAGCCCCGATCTTGGCGGGAGGAACCACGAGCAGTACTTC. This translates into CASSPDLGGRNHEQYF.

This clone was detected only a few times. The CDR3 DNA reads as TGCAGTGCTAGTTCTGCTGGAAACACCATATATTTT. Amino acids: CSASSAGNTIYF. The chain is built from TRBV20-1 and TRBJ1-3; D is unclear. Germline CDR1 is DFQATT and CDR2 is SNEGSKA (reference sequence). This CDR3 contains 12 residues. The ends were cut back, 3 bases at V and 2 bases at J, with 5 bases in the middle.

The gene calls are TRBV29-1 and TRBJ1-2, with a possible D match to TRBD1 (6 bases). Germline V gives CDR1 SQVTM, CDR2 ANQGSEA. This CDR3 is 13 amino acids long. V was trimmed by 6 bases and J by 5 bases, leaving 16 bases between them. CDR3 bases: TGCAGCGTACGAGGGGACACGGAATATGGCTACACCTTC. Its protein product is CSVRGDTEYGYTF.

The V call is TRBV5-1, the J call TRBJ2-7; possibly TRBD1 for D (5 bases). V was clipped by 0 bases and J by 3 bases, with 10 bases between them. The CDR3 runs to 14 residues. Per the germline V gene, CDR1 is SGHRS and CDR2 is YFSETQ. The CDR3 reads CASSLASGIYEQYF. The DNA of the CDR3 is TGCGCCAGCAGCTTGGCTTCAGGGATCTACGAGCAGTACTTC.

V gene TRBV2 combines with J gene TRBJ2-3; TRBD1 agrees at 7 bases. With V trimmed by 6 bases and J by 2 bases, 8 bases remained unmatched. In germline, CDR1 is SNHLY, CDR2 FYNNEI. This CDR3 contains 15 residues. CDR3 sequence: CASRVDRKNTDTQYF. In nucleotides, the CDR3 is TGTGCCAGCAGAGTGGACAGGAAAAACACAGATACGCAGTATTTT.

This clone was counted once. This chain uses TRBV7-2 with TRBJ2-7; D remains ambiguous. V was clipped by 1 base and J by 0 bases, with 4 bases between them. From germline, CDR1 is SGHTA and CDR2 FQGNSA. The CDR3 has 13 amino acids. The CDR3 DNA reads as TGTGCCAGCAGCTTAGTCCACTCCTACGAGCAGTACTTC. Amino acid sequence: CASSLVHSYEQYF.